The following is a TCR beta chain sequence with its context. Its recognized antigen is unknown. No much larger clonotype is one base removed from it; base qualities were not supplied. CDR1 WNHNN and CDR2 SYGVQD are derived from the germline V gene (reference sequence). V gives up 3 bases and J gives up 4 bases, and the segment between their germline ends measures 7 bases. Its CDR3 holds 13 amino acids, cysteine through phenylalanine. Only the CDR3 part of the read is kept: 39 bases, read in frame from the first base. For sequencing of the TCRbeta CDR3 region, genomic DNA was extracted from the sorted cells. The immunoSEQ Assay was used for sequencing of TCRbeta CDR3 regions. The clones in this table, taken by TCRdb from immuneACCESS, are in-frame only. Not every clone is retained; where verified, under half of the shortfall comes from an unresolved V gene, and the cause of the rest is unknown. The sample data list some 110,000 clones, and 93% of these were observed just once. The top ten clones comprise 0.15% to 0.17% of the sample.

The trial excluded patients who had a history of autoimmune disease or who were on systemic immunosuppression. Peripheral blood for TCR sequencing was collected from all dose cohorts at baseline, on cycle 4 day 1, and on cycle 7 day 1. Samples were obtained from an open-label, multicenter, first-in-human phase I dose-escalation trial of ivuxolimab. The trial enrolled adults with locally advanced or metastatic head and neck squamous cell, hepatocellular, melanoma or renal cell carcinoma. Before TCR sequencing, CD4+ and CD8+ T cells were separately sorted from peripheral blood. The data were taken from a study of OX40 agonist ivuxolimab in advanced cancers. Turning to the overall study: Ivuxolimab was an agonistic, fully human IgG2 monoclonal antibody directed against OX40 (CD134), a costimulatory receptor. The point of sequencing TCRbeta in the periphery was to test whether ivuxolimab changed TCR sequence diversity and drove clonal T-cell expansion. Among the roughly 50 dose-escalation patients, approximately 20 had hepatocellular carcinoma, roughly 15 melanoma, 9 renal cell carcinoma and 9 head and neck cancer. The paper covers the monotherapy dose-escalation part of the phase I ivuxolimab trial, which included N of about 56 patients. In the dose-escalation cohort, 82.7% of patients were male, and the mean age was around 60 years, with a range of about 20 to 90. Intravenous ivuxolimab was administered to patients every 2 weeks at six dose levels: 0.01, 0.1, 0.3, 1.5, 3 and 10 mg/kg. Patients were allowed to have had prior anti-PD-1, anti-PD-L1 or anti-CTLA-4 therapy, and 40% of the dose-escalation patients had been treated with checkpoint inhibitors. Partial responses occurred in three dose-escalation patients, of whom one had hepatocellular carcinoma and two had cutaneous melanoma.

General findings and caveats noted by the study authors: After ivuxolimab, more expanded clones were found on average in CD8+ T cells than in CD4+ T cells. Low levels of normalized T-cell clonal expansion were also seen in some patients who did not respond. At doses of 0.1 to 3.0 mg/kg, clonal expansion of both CD4+ and CD8+ blood T cells was observed from baseline to week 6. The antigen specificity of the clonally expanded peripheral T cells was not determined. Partial responders in the 0.1-3.0 mg/kg groups had among the lowest normalized peripheral clonal expansion, especially among CD8+ T cells.

Sequences were derived from CD4+ or CD8+ T cells sorted from blood, sampled in a trial of the OX40 agonist ivuxolimab. This receptor was identified in an adult with an advanced solid tumor such as melanoma, head and neck, liver or kidney cancer. The chain joins TRBV10-1 to TRBJ2-1, with no reliable assignment of the D segment. For the CDR3, the sequence is CASSENPYNEQFF. The DNA sequence reads TGCGCCAGCAGTGAAAACCCATACAATGAGCAGTTCTTC.